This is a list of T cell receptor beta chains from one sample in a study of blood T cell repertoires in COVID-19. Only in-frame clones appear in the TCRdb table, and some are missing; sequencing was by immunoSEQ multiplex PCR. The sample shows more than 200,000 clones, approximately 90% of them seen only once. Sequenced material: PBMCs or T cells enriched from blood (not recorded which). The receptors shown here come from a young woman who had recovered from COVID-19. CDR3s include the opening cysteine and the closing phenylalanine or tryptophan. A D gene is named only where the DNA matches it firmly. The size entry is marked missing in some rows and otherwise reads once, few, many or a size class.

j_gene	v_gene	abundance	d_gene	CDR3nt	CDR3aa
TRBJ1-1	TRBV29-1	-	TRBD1	TGCAGCGCGGGGGACAGGGTGAACACTGAAGCTTTCTTT	CSAGDRVNTEAFF
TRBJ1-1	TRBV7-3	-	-	TGTGCCAGCCGGAGGACGCCGGGGGACACTGAAGCTTTCTTT	CASRRTPGDTEAFF
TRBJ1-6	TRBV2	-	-	TGTGCCAGCAGTAAACAGGGAATAGTTAATTCACCCCTCCACTTT	CASSKQGIVNSPLHF
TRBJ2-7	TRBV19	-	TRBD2	TGTGCCAGTAGTTCTAGCGGGAGTGTCTACGAGCAGTACTTC	CASSSSGSVYEQYF
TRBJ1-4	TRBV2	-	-	TGTGCCAGCAGTAGACGACAGGAGTCCGTCGTCGAGTTTTTT	CASSRRQESVVEFF
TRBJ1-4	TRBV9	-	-	TGTGCCAGCAGCGTAGGCCAGGGCCGAGTCCGGGAAAAACTGTTTTTT	CASSVGQGRVREKLFF
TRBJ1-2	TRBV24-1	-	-	TGTGCCACCAGTGACCACTCGAAGGGGGGGAATGGCTACACCTTC	CATSDHSKGGNGYTF
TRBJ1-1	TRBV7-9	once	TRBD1	TGTGCCAGCAGCACAGGGACAGGGGAAGCTTTCTTT	CASSTGTGEAFF
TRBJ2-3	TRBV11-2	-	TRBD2	TGTGCCAGCAGCCCCACAGCGGGAACAGATACGCAGTATTTT	CASSPTAGTDTQYF
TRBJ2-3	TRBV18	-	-	TGTGCCAGCTCACCGCGGACAGTAGGCACAGATACGCAGTATTTT	CASSPRTVGTDTQYF
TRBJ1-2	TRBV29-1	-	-	TGCAGCGTTCGAACGGGGGATCGTGGCTACACCTTC	CSVRTGDRGYTF
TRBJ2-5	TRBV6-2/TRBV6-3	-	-	TGTGCCAGCAGTTCTACGACATTGGGGACCCAGTACTTC	CASSSTTLGTQYF
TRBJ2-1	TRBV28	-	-	TGTGCCAGCAGTCAATTGGCGGGGGCCGGAAGGTACAATGAGCAGTTCTTC	CASSQLAGAGRYNEQFF
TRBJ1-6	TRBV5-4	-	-	TGTGCCAGCAGCTTGGCCTCGGGGGAGGACAATTCACCCCTCCACTTT	CASSLASGEDNSPLHF
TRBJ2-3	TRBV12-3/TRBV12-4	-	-	TGTGCCAGCAGTTCGGACTCCCCGGGGACGCAGTATTTT	CASSSDSPGTQYF
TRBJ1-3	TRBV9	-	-	TGTGCCAGCAGCCGGGCAGGGAAGACGGGAAACACCATATATTTT	CASSRAGKTGNTIYF
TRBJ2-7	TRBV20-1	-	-	TGCAGTGCTAGTACCAGGGGCACCTACGAGCAGTACTTC	CSASTRGTYEQYF
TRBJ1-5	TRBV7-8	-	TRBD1	TGTGCCAGCAGCTTAGCGGGACAGGGCTATCAGCCCCAGCATTTT	CASSLAGQGYQPQHF
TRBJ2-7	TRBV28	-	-	TGTGCCAGCAGTTCCCCCCCCGGCGAGCAGTACTTC	CASSSPPGEQYF
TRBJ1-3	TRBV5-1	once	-	TGCGCCAGCAGCCCGAATAGCGCAGGACCGCGGAACACCATATATTTT	CASSPNSAGPRNTIYF
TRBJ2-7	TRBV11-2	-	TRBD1	TGTGCCAGCACCCGCTCCGGGACAGGTCCTTACGAGCAGTACTTC	CASTRSGTGPYEQYF
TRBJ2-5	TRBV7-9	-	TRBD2	TGTGCCAGCAGCCCGGGACTAGCGGAAGAGACCCAGTACTTC	CASSPGLAEETQYF
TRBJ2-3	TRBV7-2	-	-	TGTGCCAGCAGCCCCGTAGCCCTATCAGATACGCAGTATTTT	CASSPVALSDTQYF
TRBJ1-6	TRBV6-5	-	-	TGTGCCAGCAGTTTCATTCTACAGTCCTATAATTCACCCCTCCACTTT	CASSFILQSYNSPLHF
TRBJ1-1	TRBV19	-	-	TGTGCCAGTAGTATCACAGGGAACACTGAAGCTTTCTTT	CASSITGNTEAFF
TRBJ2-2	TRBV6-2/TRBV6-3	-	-	TGTGCCAGCAGTCTCTCTGTGGGGGAGCTGTTTTTT	CASSLSVGELFF
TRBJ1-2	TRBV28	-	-	TGTGCCAGCAGTGCTGACACACAAAGGGGCTACACCTTC	CASSADTQRGYTF
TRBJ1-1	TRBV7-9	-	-	TGTGCCAGCAGCCGGCAGGTGAACACTGAAGCTTTCTTT	CASSRQVNTEAFF
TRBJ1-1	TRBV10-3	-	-	TGTGCCATCAGTGAAGGAGAGAACACTGAAGCTTTCTTT	CAISEGENTEAFF
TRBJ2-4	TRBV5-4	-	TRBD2	TGTGCCAGCAGCTTAATGACTAGCAGGGATGGGAAACGGATTCAGTACTTC	CASSLMTSRDGKRIQYF
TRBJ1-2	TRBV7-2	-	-	TGTGCCAGCAGCCCTCGGGACACAGGACTCTATGGCTACACCTTC	CASSPRDTGLYGYTF
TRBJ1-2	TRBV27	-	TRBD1	TGTGCCAGCATCCACAGGGGCGGCTATGGCTACACCTTC	CASIHRGGYGYTF
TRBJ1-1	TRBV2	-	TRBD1	TGTGCCAGCGGTTCAGGGGGCGGGGTGGGCACTGAAGCTTTCTTT	CASGSGGGVGTEAFF
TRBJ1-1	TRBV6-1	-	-	TGTGCCAGCAGTGAAGCTCAGGGATCGGCTGAAGCTTTCTTT	CASSEAQGSAEAFF
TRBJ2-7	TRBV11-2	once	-	TGTGCCAGCAGCTTAGGTCCCCGGGAGTTATACGAGCAGTACTTC	CASSLGPRELYEQYF
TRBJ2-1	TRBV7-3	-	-	TGTGCCAGCAGCTTCAGGGTTGGTGAGCAGTTCTTC	CASSFRVGEQFF
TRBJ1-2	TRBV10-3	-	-	TGTGCCATCAGTGAGAAAGGAGGCTACTATGGCTACACCTTC	CAISEKGGYYGYTF
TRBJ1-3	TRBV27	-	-	TGTGCCAGCAGTTTGGGGCAGGGGATCTCTGGAAACACCATATATTTT	CASSLGQGISGNTIYF
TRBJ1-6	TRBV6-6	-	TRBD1	TGTGCCAGCAGTGGAGGGACAGGGACGAGAAGTTCACCCCTCCACTTT	CASSGGTGTRSSPLHF
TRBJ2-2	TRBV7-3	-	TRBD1	TGTGCCAGCAAAGGACAGGGGGCGTCTGGGGAGCTGTTTTTT	CASKGQGASGELFF
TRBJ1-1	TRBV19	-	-	TGTGCCTCCCGGGAGAACACTGAAGCTTTCTTT	CASRENTEAFF
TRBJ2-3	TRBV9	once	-	TGTGCCAGCAGCCCACTTTCAGATACGCAGTATTTT	CASSPLSDTQYF
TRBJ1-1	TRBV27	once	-	TGTGCCAGCAGGAGCCAGCTAGACACTGAAGCTTTCTTT	CASRSQLDTEAFF
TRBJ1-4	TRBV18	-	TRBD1	TGTGCCAGCCACCGGGACAGAAATGAAAAACTGTTTTTT	CASHRDRNEKLFF
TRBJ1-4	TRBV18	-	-	TGTGCCAGCTCCCTCGGGACTTTATCTGTTAATGAAAAACTGTTTTTT	CASSLGTLSVNEKLFF
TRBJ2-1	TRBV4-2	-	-	TGTGCCAGCAGCCAAGAGGAGGGCGGAGGGCATGAGCAGTTCTTC	CASSQEEGGGHEQFF
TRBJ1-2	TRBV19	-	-	TGTGCCAGTAGTATAGGTTGGACAGAATTCGGCTACACCTTC	CASSIGWTEFGYTF
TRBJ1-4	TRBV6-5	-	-	TGTGCCAGCAGTTATACGCCTAGACGGCATGAAAAACTGTTTTTT	CASSYTPRRHEKLFF
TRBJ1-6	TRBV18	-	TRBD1	TGTGCCAGCTCACCACGACAGGGTCTCGGCTCCTATAATTCACCCCTCCACTTT	CASSPRQGLGSYNSPLHF
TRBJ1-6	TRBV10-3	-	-	TGTGCCATCAGTGACCGGGGTTCACCCCTCCACTTT	CAISDRGSPLHF
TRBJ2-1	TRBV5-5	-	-	TGTGCCAGCAGCCAGTACACCGGGGAGCAGTTCTTC	CASSQYTGEQFF
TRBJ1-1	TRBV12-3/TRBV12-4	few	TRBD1	TGTGCCAGCCGATCACAGGGGGAGACTGAAGCTTTCTTT	CASRSQGETEAFF
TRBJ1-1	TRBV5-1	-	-	TGCGCCAGCAGCTTGGCCGGGGGGCTGTACACTGAAGCTTTCTTT	CASSLAGGLYTEAFF
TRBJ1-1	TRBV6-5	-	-	TGTGCCAGCAGATCAGGGTTTTCGGAAACTGAAGCTTTCTTT	CASRSGFSETEAFF
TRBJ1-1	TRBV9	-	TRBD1	TGTGCCAGCAGCGGACAGACAGGGGGCTCTGAAGCTTTCTTT	CASSGQTGGSEAFF
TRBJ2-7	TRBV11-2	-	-	TGTGCCAGCAGCCTGAACAGGGTAGTCGGCGAGCAGTACTTC	CASSLNRVVGEQYF
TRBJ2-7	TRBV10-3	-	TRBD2	TGTGCCATCAGTGAGTCGTCGGGACTAGCGGGCTCGGCCTACGAGCAGTACTTC	CAISESSGLAGSAYEQYF
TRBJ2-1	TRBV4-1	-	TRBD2	TGCGCCAGCAGCCAAGTAGGACTAGCGGACAATGAGCAGTTCTTC	CASSQVGLADNEQFF
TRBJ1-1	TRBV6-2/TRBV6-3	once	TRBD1	TGTGCCAGCAGCTTAAACAGGGGCACCATGAACACTGAAGCTTTCTTT	CASSLNRGTMNTEAFF